This T cell receptor beta chain stems from a study of OX40 agonist ivuxolimab in advanced cancers. The CDR3 has 14 residues. Trimming took off 7 bases at V and 8 bases at J, with 20 bases between the two ends. The germline gives CDR1 LNHDA, CDR2 SQIVND (reference sequence). TCRdb keeps only in-frame clones here, not all; method: immunoSEQ multiplex PCR. Of tens of thousands of clones detected, around 84% appear once; the ten largest clones hold 21%. The clonotype originates from an adult with an advanced solid tumor such as melanoma, head and neck, liver or kidney cancer. Specimen: CD4+ or CD8+ T cells sorted from blood, collected in a trial of the OX40 agonist ivuxolimab. V and J are TRBV19 and TRBJ1-2, with unresolved D. The DNA for the CDR3 is TGTGCCAGTAACCACGCTTACTTGCCGGGGGGCTACACCTTC. Its translation: CASNHAYLPGGYTF.